The rows below give T cell receptor beta chains drawn from one sample of a study of blood T cell repertoires in COVID-19. Repertoires were generated with immunoSEQ multiplex PCR, while TCRdb's copy carries only in-frame clones and drops some. The sample shows 140,000 to 150,000 clones, 80% to 90% of them seen only once. Sample: peripheral blood. The origin of the receptors is a woman in her sixties or seventies with COVID-19, enrolled during active disease. Both conserved end residues are part of each CDR3. The D gene is left open where the match is weak. Clone size appears in some rows only: once, few, many, or a class for an expanded clone.

d_gene: -; abundance: -; j_gene: TRBJ2-7; v_gene: TRBV10-1; CDR3nt: TGCGCCAGCAGTGAGTACAGGGATAGCTACGAGCAGTACTTC; CDR3aa: CASSEYRDSYEQYF
d_gene: -; abundance: -; j_gene: TRBJ2-3; v_gene: TRBV2; CDR3nt: TGTGCCAAAACCCAGGACTGGAAAAACACAGATACGCAGTATTTT; CDR3aa: CAKTQDWKNTDTQYF
d_gene: TRBD1; abundance: -; j_gene: TRBJ2-5; v_gene: TRBV7-9; CDR3nt: TGTGCCAGCAGCCCGTCGACAGGGATGGAGACCCAGTACTTC; CDR3aa: CASSPSTGMETQYF
d_gene: TRBD2; abundance: -; j_gene: TRBJ2-7; v_gene: TRBV28; CDR3nt: TGTGCCAGCAGTTTATGGTCCGGGGGGGGCTACGAGCAGTACTTC; CDR3aa: CASSLWSGGGYEQYF
d_gene: TRBD1; abundance: -; j_gene: TRBJ1-2; v_gene: TRBV10-3; CDR3nt: TGTGCCATCAGTCTTACAGGGGACAACTATGGCTACACCTTC; CDR3aa: CAISLTGDNYGYTF
d_gene: -; abundance: once; j_gene: TRBJ2-1; v_gene: TRBV19; CDR3nt: TGTGCCAGTGGTGCGGGGGCAGACTCCAATGAGCAGTTCTTC; CDR3aa: CASGAGADSNEQFF
d_gene: -; abundance: -; j_gene: TRBJ2-1; v_gene: TRBV10-3; CDR3nt: TGTGCCACCTCGACAGGTATGAACAATGAGCAGTTCTTC; CDR3aa: CATSTGMNNEQFF
d_gene: -; abundance: -; j_gene: TRBJ1-2; v_gene: TRBV7-9; CDR3nt: TGTGCCAGCAGCGCAGATCAACAGAGCTATGGCTACACCTTC; CDR3aa: CASSADQQSYGYTF
d_gene: TRBD2; abundance: -; j_gene: TRBJ2-2; v_gene: TRBV10-1; CDR3nt: TGCGCCAGCAGTCCCAGCGGGGTCACCGGGGAGCTGTTTTTT; CDR3aa: CASSPSGVTGELFF
d_gene: TRBD2; abundance: once; j_gene: TRBJ2-1; v_gene: TRBV13; CDR3nt: TGTGCCAGCAGCACGACTAGCGGGGGGACGGGGGATGAGCAGTTCTTC; CDR3aa: CASSTTSGGTGDEQFF
d_gene: TRBD1; abundance: few; j_gene: TRBJ2-1; v_gene: TRBV3-1/TRBV3-2; CDR3nt: TGTGCCAGCGATGGGACAGGGAACAATGAGCAGTTCTTC; CDR3aa: CASDGTGNNEQFF
d_gene: -; abundance: -; j_gene: TRBJ2-3; v_gene: TRBV5-1; CDR3nt: TGCGCCAGCAGCTTGGGGGGACATAACACAGATACGCAGTATTTT; CDR3aa: CASSLGGHNTDTQYF
d_gene: -; abundance: -; j_gene: TRBJ1-1; v_gene: TRBV12-5; CDR3nt: TGTGCTAGTGGTCCCGACCGGACAGCTGAAGCTTTCTTT; CDR3aa: CASGPDRTAEAFF
d_gene: TRBD1; abundance: -; j_gene: TRBJ2-7; v_gene: TRBV23-1; CDR3nt: TGCGCCAGCAGTCAATCTTGGGACAGGAACAACTACGAGCAGTACTTC; CDR3aa: CASSQSWDRNNYEQYF
d_gene: TRBD1; abundance: once; j_gene: TRBJ1-1; v_gene: TRBV19; CDR3nt: TGTGCCAGTAAGGACAGGGCGAACACTGAAGCTTTCTTT; CDR3aa: CASKDRANTEAFF
d_gene: TRBD1; abundance: -; j_gene: TRBJ2-2; v_gene: TRBV5-8; CDR3nt: TGTGCCAGCAGCCAACCGGGACAGGTTAACACCGGGGAGCTGTTTTTT; CDR3aa: CASSQPGQVNTGELFF
d_gene: TRBD1; abundance: -; j_gene: TRBJ2-5; v_gene: TRBV9; CDR3nt: TGTGCCAGCAGCGCCAGGGACAGGGCTCAAGAGACCCAGTACTTC; CDR3aa: CASSARDRAQETQYF
d_gene: TRBD1; abundance: -; j_gene: TRBJ2-6; v_gene: TRBV19; CDR3nt: TGTGCCAGTAGTACCTACAGGGGGCAAGGGGCCAACGTCCTGACTTTC; CDR3aa: CASSTYRGQGANVLTF
d_gene: TRBD1; abundance: once; j_gene: TRBJ2-5; v_gene: TRBV5-6; CDR3nt: TGTGCCAGCAGCTTGGACAGGGGAAAGGGGACCCAGTACTTC; CDR3aa: CASSLDRGKGTQYF
d_gene: -; abundance: -; j_gene: TRBJ2-7; v_gene: TRBV19; CDR3nt: TGTGCCAGTAGCCTAAGGGGGGGGCTTTCCTACGAGCAGTACTTC; CDR3aa: CASSLRGGLSYEQYF
d_gene: -; abundance: -; j_gene: TRBJ1-5; v_gene: TRBV6-5; CDR3nt: TGTGCCAGCAGCCTTTATCGAGGCCGCGATCAGCCCCAGCATTTT; CDR3aa: CASSLYRGRDQPQHF
d_gene: TRBD1; abundance: -; j_gene: TRBJ1-5; v_gene: TRBV30; CDR3nt: TGTGCCTGGAGCTTGGGCCAGGGGGCCGGTCAGCCCCAGCATTTT; CDR3aa: CAWSLGQGAGQPQHF
d_gene: TRBD1; abundance: -; j_gene: TRBJ1-5; v_gene: TRBV27; CDR3nt: TGTGCCAGCAGTTCGGACAGGAGGGGAAATCAGCCCCAGCATTTT; CDR3aa: CASSSDRRGNQPQHF
d_gene: TRBD1; abundance: -; j_gene: TRBJ1-6; v_gene: TRBV30; CDR3nt: TGTGCCTGGGGTGGGACAGGCCTTAATTCACCCCTCCACTTT; CDR3aa: CAWGGTGLNSPLHF
d_gene: TRBD1; abundance: -; j_gene: TRBJ1-4; v_gene: TRBV15; CDR3nt: TGTGCCACCAGCAGGGGACAGGGCAATGAAAAACTGTTTTTT; CDR3aa: CATSRGQGNEKLFF
d_gene: TRBD2; abundance: -; j_gene: TRBJ2-6; v_gene: TRBV6-2/TRBV6-3; CDR3nt: TGTGCCAGCAGTTACAAAGCGGGGAGTATTTCTGCAGCCTCTGGGGCCAACGTCCTGACTTTC; CDR3aa: CASSYKAGSISAASGANVLTF
d_gene: -; abundance: -; j_gene: TRBJ1-5; v_gene: TRBV5-1; CDR3nt: TGCGCCAGCAGCTTTACGGGCAATCAGCCCCAGCATTTT; CDR3aa: CASSFTGNQPQHF
d_gene: TRBD1; abundance: -; j_gene: TRBJ2-7; v_gene: TRBV19; CDR3nt: TGTGCCAGTAGTCCCCCGGACAGGGGTGCCTACGAGCAGTACTTC; CDR3aa: CASSPPDRGAYEQYF
d_gene: TRBD1; abundance: -; j_gene: TRBJ2-7; v_gene: TRBV12-3/TRBV12-4; CDR3nt: TGTGCCAGCAGGACAGGGGAACGCTCCGAGCAGTACTTC; CDR3aa: CASRTGERSEQYF
d_gene: -; abundance: -; j_gene: TRBJ1-1; v_gene: TRBV7-8; CDR3nt: TGTGCCACCACCTTGGGGAGGGGGGCGACTGAAGCTTTCTTT; CDR3aa: CATTLGRGATEAFF
d_gene: TRBD1; abundance: -; j_gene: TRBJ2-7; v_gene: TRBV18; CDR3nt: TGTGCCAGCTCACCGGGGGACAGCCTCTCCTACGAGCAGTACTTC; CDR3aa: CASSPGDSLSYEQYF
d_gene: TRBD1; abundance: -; j_gene: TRBJ1-6; v_gene: TRBV9; CDR3nt: TGTGCCAGCAGCGGGCATGAGGGGACAGAGAGGAATTCACCCCTCCACTTT; CDR3aa: CASSGHEGTERNSPLHF
d_gene: TRBD1; abundance: -; j_gene: TRBJ1-6; v_gene: TRBV4-1; CDR3nt: TGCGCCAGCAGCCAAGATCAGGGGGCAGGTTCCTATAATTCACCCCTCCACTTT; CDR3aa: CASSQDQGAGSYNSPLHF
d_gene: TRBD2; abundance: -; j_gene: TRBJ2-2; v_gene: TRBV6-1; CDR3nt: TGTGCCAGCAGTGCCGGACTAGCGGGGGGGCCCGGGGAGCTGTTTTTT; CDR3aa: CASSAGLAGGPGELFF
d_gene: -; abundance: -; j_gene: TRBJ1-1; v_gene: TRBV7-3; CDR3nt: TGTGCCAGCAGTCGGGGGGGATACACTGAAGCTTTCTTT; CDR3aa: CASSRGGYTEAFF
d_gene: -; abundance: -; j_gene: TRBJ2-3; v_gene: TRBV10-3; CDR3nt: TGTGCCATCAGCGAGAGCCTAGCGATCCACACAGATACGCAGTATTTT; CDR3aa: CAISESLAIHTDTQYF
d_gene: TRBD2; abundance: -; j_gene: TRBJ2-3; v_gene: TRBV6-6; CDR3nt: TGTGCCAGCAGTCCGACTAGCGGGGGGCCCAAAGATACGCAGTATTTT; CDR3aa: CASSPTSGGPKDTQYF
d_gene: -; abundance: -; j_gene: TRBJ2-5; v_gene: TRBV19; CDR3nt: TGTGCCAGCGGGACAACAAGACCCACCCAGTACTTC; CDR3aa: CASGTTRPTQYF
d_gene: TRBD2; abundance: -; j_gene: TRBJ2-1; v_gene: TRBV5-4; CDR3nt: TGTGCCAGCAGCCACGAGCGGGGGGCTTACAATGAGCAGTTCTTC; CDR3aa: CASSHERGAYNEQFF
d_gene: TRBD1; abundance: -; j_gene: TRBJ2-7; v_gene: TRBV28; CDR3nt: TGTGCCAGCAGACATAACCTAGGACAGGGTTTGGGATGGCAGTACTTC; CDR3aa: CASRHNLGQGLGWQYF
d_gene: TRBD1; abundance: -; j_gene: TRBJ2-7; v_gene: TRBV29-1; CDR3nt: TGCAGCGCCAGGACAGGGGTGAACGAGCAGTACTTC; CDR3aa: CSARTGVNEQYF
d_gene: -; abundance: -; j_gene: TRBJ2-7; v_gene: TRBV7-6; CDR3nt: TGTGCCAGCAGCTTGCGGTTCGATGGGGAGCAGTACTTC; CDR3aa: CASSLRFDGEQYF
d_gene: TRBD1; abundance: -; j_gene: TRBJ2-1; v_gene: TRBV10-1; CDR3nt: TGCGCCAGCAGTGAGCGCAGGGGGATTTACAATGAGCAGTTCTTC; CDR3aa: CASSERRGIYNEQFF
d_gene: TRBD2; abundance: -; j_gene: TRBJ2-3; v_gene: TRBV7-2; CDR3nt: TGTGCCAGCAGCTTAGGTAGCGGGGTAAGCACAGATACGCAGTATTTT; CDR3aa: CASSLGSGVSTDTQYF
d_gene: -; abundance: -; j_gene: TRBJ1-1; v_gene: TRBV6-2/TRBV6-3; CDR3nt: TGTGCCAGCAGTTCCCTTCCCAGGGGCACTGAAGCTTTCTTT; CDR3aa: CASSSLPRGTEAFF